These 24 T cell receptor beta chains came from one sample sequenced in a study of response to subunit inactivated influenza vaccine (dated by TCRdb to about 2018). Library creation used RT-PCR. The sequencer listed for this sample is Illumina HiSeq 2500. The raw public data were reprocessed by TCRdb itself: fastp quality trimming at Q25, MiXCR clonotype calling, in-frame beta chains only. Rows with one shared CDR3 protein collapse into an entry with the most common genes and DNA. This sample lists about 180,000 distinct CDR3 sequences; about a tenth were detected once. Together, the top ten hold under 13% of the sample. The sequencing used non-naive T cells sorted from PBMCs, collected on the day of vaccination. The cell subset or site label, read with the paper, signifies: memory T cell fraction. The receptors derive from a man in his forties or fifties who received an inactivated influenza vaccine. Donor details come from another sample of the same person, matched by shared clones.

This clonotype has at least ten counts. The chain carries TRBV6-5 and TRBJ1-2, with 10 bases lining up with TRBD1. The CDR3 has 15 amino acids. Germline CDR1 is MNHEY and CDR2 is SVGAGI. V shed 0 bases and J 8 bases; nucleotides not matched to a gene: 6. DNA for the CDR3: TGTGCCAGCAGTTACTCCGGGACAGGGGTTCAAGGCTACACCTTC. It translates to CASSYSGTGVQGYTF.

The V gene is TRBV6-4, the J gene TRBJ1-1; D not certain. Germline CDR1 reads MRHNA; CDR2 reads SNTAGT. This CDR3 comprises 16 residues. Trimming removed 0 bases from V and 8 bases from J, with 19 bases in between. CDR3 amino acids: CASSDSRTDERAEAFF. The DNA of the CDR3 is TGTGCCAGCAGTGACTCCCGAACGGACGAACGGGCGGAAGCTTTCTTT.

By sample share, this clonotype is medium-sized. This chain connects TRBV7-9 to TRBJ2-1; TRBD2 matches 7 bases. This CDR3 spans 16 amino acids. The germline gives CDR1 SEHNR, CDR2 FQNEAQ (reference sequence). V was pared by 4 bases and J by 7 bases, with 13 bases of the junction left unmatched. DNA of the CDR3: TGTGCCAGCAGCTCAACGGGAGGCCCGGGGTGGAATGAGCAGTTCTTC. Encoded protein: CASSSTGGPGWNEQFF.

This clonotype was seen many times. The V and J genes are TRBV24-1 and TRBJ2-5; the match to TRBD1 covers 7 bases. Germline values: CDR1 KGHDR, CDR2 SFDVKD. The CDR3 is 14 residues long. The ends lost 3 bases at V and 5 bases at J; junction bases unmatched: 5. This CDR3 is CATSDGRQGETQYF. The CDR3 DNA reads TGTGCCACCAGTGATGGGAGACAGGGTGAGACCCAGTACTTC.

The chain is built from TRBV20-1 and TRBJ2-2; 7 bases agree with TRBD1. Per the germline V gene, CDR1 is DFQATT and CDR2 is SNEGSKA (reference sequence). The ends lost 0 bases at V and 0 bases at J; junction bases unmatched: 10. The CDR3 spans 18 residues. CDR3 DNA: TGCAGTGCTAGAGACCTCGGGACCGGGACAGCGAACACCGGGGAGCTGTTTTTT. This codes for CSARDLGTGTANTGELFF.

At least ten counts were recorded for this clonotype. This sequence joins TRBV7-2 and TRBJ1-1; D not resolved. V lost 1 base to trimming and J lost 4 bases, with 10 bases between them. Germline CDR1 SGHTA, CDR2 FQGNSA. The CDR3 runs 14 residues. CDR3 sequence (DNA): TGTGCCAGCAGCTTAGTGGCCTGGGGCACTGAAGCTTTCTTT. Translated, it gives CASSLVAWGTEAFF. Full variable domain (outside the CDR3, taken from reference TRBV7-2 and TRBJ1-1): GAGVSQSPSNKVTEKGKDVELRCDPISGHTALYWYRQSLGQGLEFLIYFQGNSAPDKSGLPSDRFSAERTGGSVSTLTIQRTQQEDSAVYLCASSLVAWGTEAFFGQGTRLTVV.

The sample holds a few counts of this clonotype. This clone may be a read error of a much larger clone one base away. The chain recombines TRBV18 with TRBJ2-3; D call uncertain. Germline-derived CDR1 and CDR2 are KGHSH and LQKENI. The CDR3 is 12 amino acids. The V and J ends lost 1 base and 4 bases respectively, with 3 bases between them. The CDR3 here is CASSPQSDTQYF. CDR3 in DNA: TGTGCCAGCTCACCACAGTCAGATACGCAGTATTTT.

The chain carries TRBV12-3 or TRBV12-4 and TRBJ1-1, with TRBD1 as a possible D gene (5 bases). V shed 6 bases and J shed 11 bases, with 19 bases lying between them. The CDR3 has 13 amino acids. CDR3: CASSPRAGAQAFF. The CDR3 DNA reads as TGTGCCAGCAGCCCACGAGCTGGGGCCCAGGCTTTCTTT.

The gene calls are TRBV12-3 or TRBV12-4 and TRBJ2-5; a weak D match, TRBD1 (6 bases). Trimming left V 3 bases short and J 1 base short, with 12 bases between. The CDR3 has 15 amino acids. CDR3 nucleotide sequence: TGTGCCAGCAGTTTGAGTGGGGGCGGCCAAGAGACCCAGTACTTC. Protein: CASSLSGGGQETQYF.

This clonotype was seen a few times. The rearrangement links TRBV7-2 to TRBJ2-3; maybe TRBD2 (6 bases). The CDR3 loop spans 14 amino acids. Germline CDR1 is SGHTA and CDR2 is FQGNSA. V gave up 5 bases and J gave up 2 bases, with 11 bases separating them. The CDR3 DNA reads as TGTGCCAGCAGCACGGGACTGCCCACAGATACGCAGTATTTT. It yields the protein CASSTGLPTDTQYF. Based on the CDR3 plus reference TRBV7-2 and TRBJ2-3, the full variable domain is GAGVSQSPSNKVTEKGKDVELRCDPISGHTALYWYRQSLGQGLEFLIYFQGNSAPDKSGLPSDRFSAERTGGSVSTLTIQRTQQEDSAVYLCASSTGLPTDTQYFGPGTRLTVL.

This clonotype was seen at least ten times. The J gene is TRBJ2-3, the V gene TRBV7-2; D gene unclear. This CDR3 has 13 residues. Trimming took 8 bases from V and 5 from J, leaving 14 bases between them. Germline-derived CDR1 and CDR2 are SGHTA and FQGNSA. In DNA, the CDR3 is TGTGCCAGCCGATTACCACAGTTAGATACGCAGTATTTT. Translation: CASRLPQLDTQYF.

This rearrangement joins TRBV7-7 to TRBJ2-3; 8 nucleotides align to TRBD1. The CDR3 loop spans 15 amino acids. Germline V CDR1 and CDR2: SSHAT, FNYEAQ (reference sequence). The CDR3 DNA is TGTGCTAGTAGTACCGGGACAGGTAGGACAGATACGCAGTATTTT. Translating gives CASSTGTGRTDTQYF.

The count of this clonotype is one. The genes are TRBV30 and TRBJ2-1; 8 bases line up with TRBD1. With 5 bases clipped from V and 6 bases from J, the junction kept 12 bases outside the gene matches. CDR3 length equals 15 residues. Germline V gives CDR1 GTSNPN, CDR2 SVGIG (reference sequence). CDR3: CAWDAGRGRANEQFF. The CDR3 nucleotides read TGTGCCTGGGACGCGGGCAGGGGGCGAGCCAATGAGCAGTTCTTC.

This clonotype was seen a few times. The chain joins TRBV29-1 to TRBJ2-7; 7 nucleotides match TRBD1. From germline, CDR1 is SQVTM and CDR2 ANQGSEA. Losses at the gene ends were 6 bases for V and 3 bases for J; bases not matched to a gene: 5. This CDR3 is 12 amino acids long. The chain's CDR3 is CSVDTGVYEQYF. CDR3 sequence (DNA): TGCAGCGTGGATACAGGGGTCTACGAGCAGTACTTC.

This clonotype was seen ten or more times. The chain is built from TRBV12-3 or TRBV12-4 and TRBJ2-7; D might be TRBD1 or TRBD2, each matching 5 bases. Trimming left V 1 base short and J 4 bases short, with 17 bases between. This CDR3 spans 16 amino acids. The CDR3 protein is CASSLEESGTTYEQYF. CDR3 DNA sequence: TGTGCCAGCAGTTTAGAGGAGTCCGGGACCACATACGAGCAGTACTTC.

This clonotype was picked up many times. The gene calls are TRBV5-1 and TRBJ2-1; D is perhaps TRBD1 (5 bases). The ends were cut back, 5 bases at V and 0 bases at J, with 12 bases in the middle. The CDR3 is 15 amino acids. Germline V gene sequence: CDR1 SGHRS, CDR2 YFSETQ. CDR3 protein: CASSKTQGSYNEQFF. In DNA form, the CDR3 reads TGCGCCAGCAGTAAAACCCAGGGCTCCTACAATGAGCAGTTCTTC.

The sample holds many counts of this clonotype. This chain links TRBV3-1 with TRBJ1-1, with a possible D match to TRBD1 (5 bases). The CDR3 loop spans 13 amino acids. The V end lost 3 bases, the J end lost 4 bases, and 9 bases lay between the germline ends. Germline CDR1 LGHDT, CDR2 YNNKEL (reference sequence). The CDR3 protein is CASSHPGFTEAFF. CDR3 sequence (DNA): TGTGCCAGCAGCCACCCAGGGTTCACTGAAGCTTTCTTT.

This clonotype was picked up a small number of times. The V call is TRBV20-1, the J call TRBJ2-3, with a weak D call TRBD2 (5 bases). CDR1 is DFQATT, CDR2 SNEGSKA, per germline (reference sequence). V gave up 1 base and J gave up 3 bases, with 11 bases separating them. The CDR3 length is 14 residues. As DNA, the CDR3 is TGCAGTGCTAGAGCCGGGGATGGGACAGATACGCAGTATTTT. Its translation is CSARAGDGTDTQYF.

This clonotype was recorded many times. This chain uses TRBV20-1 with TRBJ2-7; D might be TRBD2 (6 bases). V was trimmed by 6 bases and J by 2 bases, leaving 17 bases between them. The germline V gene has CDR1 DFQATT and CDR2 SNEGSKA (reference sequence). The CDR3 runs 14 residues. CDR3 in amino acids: CSAEPGTGTYEQYF. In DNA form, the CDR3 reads TGCAGTGCAGAGCCCGGGACTGGGACCTACGAGCAGTACTTC.

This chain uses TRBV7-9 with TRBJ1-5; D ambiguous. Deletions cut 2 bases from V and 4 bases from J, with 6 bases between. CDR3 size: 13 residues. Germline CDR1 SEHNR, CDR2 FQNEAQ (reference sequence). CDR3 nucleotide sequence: TGTGCCAGCAGCTTACCGGGGAATCAGCCCCAGCATTTT. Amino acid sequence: CASSLPGNQPQHF.

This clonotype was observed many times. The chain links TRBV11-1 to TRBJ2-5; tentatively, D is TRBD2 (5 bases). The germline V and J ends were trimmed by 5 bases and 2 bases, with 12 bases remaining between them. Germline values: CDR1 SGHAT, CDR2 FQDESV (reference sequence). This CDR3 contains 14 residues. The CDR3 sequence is CASSPLPGQETQYF. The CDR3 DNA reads TGTGCCAGCAGCCCACTTCCGGGACAAGAGACCCAGTACTTC. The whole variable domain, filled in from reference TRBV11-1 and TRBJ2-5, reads EAEVAQSPRYKITEKSQAVAFWCDPISGHATLYWYRQILGQGPELLVQFQDESVVDDSQLPKDRFSAERLKGVDSTLKIQPAELGDSAMYLCASSPLPGQETQYFGPGTRLLVL.

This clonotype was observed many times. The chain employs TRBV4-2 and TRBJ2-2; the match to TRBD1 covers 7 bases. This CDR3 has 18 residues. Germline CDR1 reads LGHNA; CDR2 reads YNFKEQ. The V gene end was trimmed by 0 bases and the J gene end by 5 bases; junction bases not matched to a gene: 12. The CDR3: CASSQDDERGRGTGELFF. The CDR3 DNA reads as TGTGCCAGCAGCCAAGATGACGAGAGGGGGCGCGGGACCGGGGAGCTGTTTTTT.

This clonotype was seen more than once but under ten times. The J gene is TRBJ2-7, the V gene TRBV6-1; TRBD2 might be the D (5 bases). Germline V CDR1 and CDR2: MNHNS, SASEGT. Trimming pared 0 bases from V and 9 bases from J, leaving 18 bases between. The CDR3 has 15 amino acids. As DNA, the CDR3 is TGTGCCAGCAGTGAAGCGCTTCAACTAGTCAAAGGGCAGTACTTC. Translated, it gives CASSEALQLVKGQYF.

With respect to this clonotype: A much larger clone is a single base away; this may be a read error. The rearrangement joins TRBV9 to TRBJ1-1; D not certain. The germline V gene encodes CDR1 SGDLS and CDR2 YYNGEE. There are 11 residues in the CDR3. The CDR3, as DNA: TGTGCCAGCAGCGTAGGCTCTGAAGCTTACTTT. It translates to CASSVGSEAYF.